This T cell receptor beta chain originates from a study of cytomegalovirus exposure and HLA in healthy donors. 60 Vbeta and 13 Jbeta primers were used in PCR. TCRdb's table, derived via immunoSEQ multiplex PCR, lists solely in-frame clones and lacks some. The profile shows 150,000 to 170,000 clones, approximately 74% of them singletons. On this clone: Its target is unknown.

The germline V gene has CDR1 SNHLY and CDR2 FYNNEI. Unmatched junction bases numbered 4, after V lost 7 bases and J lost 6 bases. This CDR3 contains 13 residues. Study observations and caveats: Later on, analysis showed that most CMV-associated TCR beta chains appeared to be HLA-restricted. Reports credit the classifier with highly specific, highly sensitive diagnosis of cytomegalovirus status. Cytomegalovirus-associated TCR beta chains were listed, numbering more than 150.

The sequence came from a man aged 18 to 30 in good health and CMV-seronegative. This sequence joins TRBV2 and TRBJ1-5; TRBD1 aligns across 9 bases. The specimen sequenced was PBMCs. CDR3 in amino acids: CASTQGAPQPQHF. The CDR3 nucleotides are TGTGCCAGCACACAGGGGGCCCCTCAGCCCCAGCATTTT.